The next 11 T cell receptor beta chains were all read from a single sample in a study of Ad26.COV2.S vaccination and SARS-CoV-2 variants. The treatment: 19 received Ad26.COV2.S at low or high dose, single or two shots; 5 received placebo; per-sample allocation not given. Material that was analyzed had been drawn on day 63 after the first vaccine or placebo injection. Sequenced by immunoSEQ multiplex PCR; TCRdb stores in-frame clones only, minus some. Of over 300,000 clones listed, 83% are singletons. Material: peripheral blood, obtained in a trial of Ad26.COV2.S vaccine versus placebo. Every receptor here comes from a person between 18 and 65 years old who received the Ad26.COV2.S COVID-19 vaccine or a placebo.

The chain combines TRBV7-9 with TRBJ2-1; D possibly corresponds to TRBD2 (6 bases). Germline V gene lookup returns CDR1 SEHNR and CDR2 FQNEAQ (reference sequence). Trimming removed 0 bases at V and 9 bases at J, with 12 bases between. The length of the CDR3 is 14 residues. The CDR3 is CASSLAELAGEQFF. The CDR3, as DNA: TGTGCCAGCAGCTTAGCAGAACTAGCTGGTGAGCAGTTCTTC. Complete variable domain (other parts from reference TRBV7-9 and TRBJ2-1): DTGVSQNPRHKITKRGQNVTFRCDPISEHNRLYWYRQTLGQGPEFLTYFQNEAQLEKSRLLSDRFSAERPKGSFSTLEIQRTEQGDSAMYLCASSLAELAGEQFFGPGTRLTVL.

The chain couples TRBV27 to TRBJ1-5; no reliable D call. The ends were cut back, 5 bases at V and 2 bases at J, with 10 bases in the middle. Germline lookup yields CDR1 MNHEY and CDR2 SMNVEV (reference sequence). The CDR3 sequence is 14 residues long. CDR3 sequence: CASSPWGGNQPQHF. CDR3 in DNA: TGTGCCAGCAGTCCCTGGGGTGGCAATCAGCCCCAGCATTTT.

This clone was observed a handful of times. This sequence joins TRBV19 and TRBJ1-5; tentatively, D is TRBD1 (5 bases). The germline V gene encodes CDR1 LNHDA and CDR2 SQIVND (reference sequence). Deletions cut 3 bases from V and 5 bases from J, with 11 bases between. The CDR3 is made up of 14 amino acids. The CDR3 sequence is CASSIRDYHQPQHF. CDR3 nucleotides: TGTGCCAGTAGTATTAGGGACTATCATCAGCCCCAGCATTTT.

The CDR3 DNA reads as TGTGCCACCAGTGAGACGGGAACCTACGAGCAGTACTTC. It codes for CATSETGTYEQYF. The V and J genes are TRBV15 and TRBJ2-7, with a possible D match to TRBD2 (5 bases). Germline lookup yields CDR1 LNHNV and CDR2 YYDKDF (reference sequence). V was shortened by 6 bases and J by 2 bases, with 11 bases between the two germline ends. The CDR3 contains 13 residues.

This chain links TRBV24-1 with TRBJ1-2; D gene ambiguous. CDR1 is KGHDR, CDR2 SFDVKD, per germline. CDR3 length: 17 residues. V gave up 7 bases and J gave up 5 bases, with 25 bases separating them. The CDR3: CATSAPMKGTGRYGYTF. The CDR3, as DNA: TGTGCCACCAGCGCACCGATGAAGGGAACTGGAAGGTATGGCTACACCTTC.

V is TRBV6-5 and J is TRBJ2-1; TRBD2 matches 7 bases. The CDR3 is 13 residues long. The junction had 4 bases not matched to a gene; V was cut back by 7 bases and J by 4 bases. Per the germline V gene, CDR1 is MNHEY and CDR2 is SVGAGI. CDR3 region: CASIGRVYNEQFF. The DNA for the CDR3 is TGTGCCAGCATAGGGAGGGTTTACAATGAGCAGTTCTTC.

The V gene is TRBV2, the J gene TRBJ2-1, with a weak D call TRBD2 (5 bases). V shed 8 bases and J shed 2 bases, with 16 bases lying between them. CDR1 and CDR2 from the germline V gene are SNHLY and FYNNEI. The CDR3 sequence is 15 residues long. Written as DNA, the CDR3 is TGTGCCAGCTCCGGAGAAACGGGAACCTACAATGAGCAGTTCTTC. Its protein is CASSGETGTYNEQFF.

This clone was recorded a few times. The genes are TRBV7-9 and TRBJ1-4; D might be TRBD1 (5 bases). Germline loops: CDR1 SEHNR, CDR2 FQNEAQ (reference sequence). The ends were cut back, 2 bases at V and 4 bases at J, with 14 bases in the middle. The CDR3 covers 16 residues. CDR3 sequence reads: CASSLTKGPYNEKLFF. The DNA for the CDR3 is TGTGCCAGCAGCTTAACCAAGGGGCCGTATAATGAAAAACTGTTTTTT.

The V gene is TRBV4-3, the J gene TRBJ2-3; D is possibly TRBD2 (7 bases). The V gene's germline CDR1 is LGHNA and CDR2 YSLEER. CDR3 size: 17 residues. V gave up 4 bases and J gave up 2 bases, with 19 bases separating them. This CDR3 reads CASSPGGGGGYTDTQYF. CDR3 bases: TGCGCCAGCAGCCCTGGCGGGGGCGGGGGATACACAGATACGCAGTATTTT.

The chain carries TRBV4-2 and TRBJ2-3; 8 bases are a match to TRBD1. CDR3 length equals 14 residues. J was trimmed by 2 bases and V by 4 bases; bases with no gene match: 2. Germline CDR1 is LGHNA and CDR2 is YNFKEQ. CDR3 coding DNA: TGTGCCAGCAGCCGACAGGGGTACACAGATACGCAGTATTTT. This gives the protein CASSRQGYTDTQYF.

The CDR3 DNA reads as TGCGCCAGCAGCCACCTCGGACTAGCGGCCTACAATGAGCAGTTCTTC. Its translation: CASSHLGLAAYNEQFF. The chain combines TRBV4-1 with TRBJ2-1; 10 bases are shared with TRBD2. V dropped 3 bases and J dropped 2; count of bases not matched to a gene: 4. This CDR3 is 16 amino acids long. The germline V gene has CDR1 MGHRA and CDR2 YSYEKL.